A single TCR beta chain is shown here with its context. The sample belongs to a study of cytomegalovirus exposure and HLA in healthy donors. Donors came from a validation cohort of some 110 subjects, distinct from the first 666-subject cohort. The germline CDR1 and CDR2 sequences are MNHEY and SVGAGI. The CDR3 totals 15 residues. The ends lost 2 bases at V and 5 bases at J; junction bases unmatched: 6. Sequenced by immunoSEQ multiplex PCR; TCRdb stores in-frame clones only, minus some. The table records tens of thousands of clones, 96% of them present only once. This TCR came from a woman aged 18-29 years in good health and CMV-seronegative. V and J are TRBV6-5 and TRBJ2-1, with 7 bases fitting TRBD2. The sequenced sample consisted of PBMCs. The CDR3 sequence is CASSYDATSDNEQFF. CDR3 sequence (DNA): TGTGCCAGCAGTTACGACGCAACTAGCGACAATGAGCAGTTCTTC.